This TCR beta chain was documented in a study of blood T cell repertoires in COVID-19. CDR1 and CDR2 (germline): SGHAT, FQNNGV. This CDR3 spans 16 amino acids. Trimming cost V 4 bases and J 0 bases, with 10 bases left between them. Authors' data handling: The authors estimated nucleated cell counts from reference gene primer amplification. Generated by immunoSEQ multiplex PCR, the TCRdb table keeps only in-frame clones and is missing some. V, J and clone size are taken as reported in that table, and D and trimming were inferred from the DNA itself. The repertoire holds approximately 130,000 clones, 83% seen once, with under 6% in the top ten.

This rearrangement joins TRBV11-2 to TRBJ2-6; D is ambiguous. This TCR was recovered from a man older than 75 with active or convalescent COVID-19. Sequences were obtained from peripheral blood. In DNA form, the CDR3 reads TGTGCCAGCAGCTCAAGCGCCAGCTCTGGGGCCAACGTCCTGACTTTC. This sequence encodes CASSSSASSGANVLTF.